This passage covers 12 T cell receptor beta chains from one sample sequenced in a study of cytomegalovirus exposure and HLA in healthy donors. Both 60 Vbeta primers and 13 Jbeta primers went into the PCR. Generated by immunoSEQ multiplex PCR, the TCRdb table keeps only in-frame clones and is missing some. This sample has 150,000 to 200,000 clones, with around 68% found just once. Sequencing input: PBMCs. Receptor source: a woman aged 40 to 50 in good health and CMV-seropositive.

V usage is TRBV21-1 and J usage is TRBJ2-5; the table calls TRBD2, which could not be checked here. TRBV21-1 is designated a pseudogene. The CDR3 covers 14 residues. CDR3 sequence reads: CASGSLAGQETQYF. Written as DNA, the CDR3 is TGTGCCAGCGGGAGTCTAGCGGGGCAAGAGACCCAGTACTTC.

The sample holds one count of this clone. The chain uses TRBV28 and TRBJ1-2; TRBD1 might be the D (6 bases). V shed 5 bases and J shed 6 bases, with 22 bases lying between them. The CDR3 runs 16 residues. The germline V gene encodes CDR1 MDHEN and CDR2 SYDVKM. The CDR3 DNA sequence: TGTGCCAGCAGTCTACGACTTAATGTACAGGGAGATGGCTACACCTTC. It translates to CASSLRLNVQGDGYTF.

The chain links TRBV19 to TRBJ2-2, with 8 bases matching TRBD1. J gave up 0 bases and V 4 bases, and 10 bases lay outside the gene matches. The CDR3 is made up of 18 amino acids. Germline V CDR1 and CDR2: LNHDA, SQIVND (reference sequence). CDR3 coding DNA: TGTGCCAGTAGTAGGGACCGGACAGGGACCTCGAACACCGGGGAGCTGTTTTTT. This encodes CASSRDRTGTSNTGELFF.

The J gene is TRBJ1-1, the V gene TRBV19, with D possibly TRBD1 on 6 matching bases. Germline CDR1 reads LNHDA; CDR2 reads SQIVND (reference sequence). Trimming left V 7 bases short and J 2 bases short, with 17 bases between. The CDR3 extends over 15 amino acids. The CDR3 DNA follows: TGTGCCAGTACTACCACAGGGACGGGAAACACTGAAGCTTTCTTT. Translation gives CASTTTGTGNTEAFF.

The chain is built from TRBV25-1 and TRBJ1-1; 9 positions agree with TRBD1. CDR1 MGHDK and CDR2 SYGVNS come from the germline V gene. V lost 4 bases, J lost 5 bases, and 5 bases stayed unmatched. The CDR3 covers 14 residues. CDR3 protein: CASSGVGQGTEAFF. CDR3 sequence (DNA): TGTGCCAGCAGTGGGGTTGGACAGGGGACTGAAGCTTTCTTT.

In this sample, this clone turned up a few times. The chain uses TRBV7-3 and TRBJ2-5, with TRBD2 matching 11 bases. Looked up from germline, CDR1 is SGHTA and CDR2 is FQGTGA. The CDR3 runs 15 residues. V lost 5 bases, J lost 4 bases, and 6 bases stayed unmatched. Here the CDR3 DNA reads TGTGCCAGCAGCCCGGCGGGGACTAGCGGAGAGACCCAGTACTTC. It encodes CASSPAGTSGETQYF. The full variable domain, completed using reference TRBV7-3 and TRBJ2-5, is GAGVSQTPSNKVTEKGKYVELRCDPISGHTALYWYRQSLGQGPEFLIYFQGTGAADDSGLPNDRFFAVRPEGSVSTLKIQRTERGDSAVYLCASSPAGTSGETQYFGPGTRLLVL.

This clone came up a few times. The chain employs TRBV2 and TRBJ1-3; 9 bases are shared with TRBD1. CDR3 length equals 15 residues. Losses at the gene ends were 5 bases for V and 3 bases for J; bases not matched to a gene: 5. Germline-derived CDR1 and CDR2 are SNHLY and FYNNEI. CDR3 protein: CASSRDRVNGNTIYF. The CDR3 DNA follows: TGTGCCAGCAGTCGGGACAGGGTCAATGGAAACACCATATATTTT. Together with reference TRBV2 and TRBJ1-3, the CDR3 gives the full variable domain: EPEVTQTPSHQVTQMGQEVILRCVPISNHLYFYWYRQILGQKVEFLVSFYNNEISEKSEIFDDQFSVERPDGSNFTLKIRSTKLEDSAMYFCASSRDRVNGNTIYFGEGSWLTVV.

In this sample, this clone turned up a few times. The rearrangement links TRBV29-1 to TRBJ2-7, with 9 bases matching TRBD1. The V segment lost 4 bases and the J segment 6 bases; nucleotides outside the gene matches: 1. In germline, CDR1 is SQVTM, CDR2 ANQGSEA. The CDR3 is made up of 11 amino acids. The DNA of the CDR3 is TGCAGCGTTGGACAGGGGGTCGAGCAGTACTTC. Translation gives CSVGQGVEQYF.

The CDR3 sequence: CATRDRDNSYEQYF. The CDR3 coding sequence is TGTGCCACCCGGGACAGGGACAACTCCTACGAGCAGTACTTC. The rearrangement uses TRBV28 and TRBJ2-7; 9 bases line up with TRBD1. The germline V gene has CDR1 MDHEN and CDR2 SYDVKM. CDR3 size: 14 residues. V trimming: 10 bases; J trimming: 0 bases; junction bases outside the gene matches: 7.

The genes are TRBV27 and TRBJ1-2; 9 positions match TRBD1. In germline, CDR1 is MNHEY, CDR2 SMNVEV (reference sequence). The length of the CDR3 is 14 residues. Unmatched junction bases numbered 5, after V lost 6 bases and J lost 3 bases. CDR3 sequence reads: CASSNRGRDYGYTF. The CDR3 DNA reads as TGTGCCAGCAGCAACAGGGGGCGCGACTATGGCTACACCTTC.

J is TRBJ2-3 and V is TRBV9; 11 bases agree with TRBD2. V lost 0 bases and J lost 1; bases outside the gene matches: 1. From germline, CDR1 is SGDLS and CDR2 YYNGEE. The CDR3 runs to 16 residues. The CDR3 nucleotides read TGTGCCAGCAGCGTAGAGGGACTAGCGGGCACAGATACGCAGTATTTT. Protein: CASSVEGLAGTDTQYF.

This clone occurred once. The chain couples TRBV10-3 to TRBJ2-5; D is perhaps TRBD1 (5 bases). Germline loops: CDR1 ENHRY, CDR2 SYGVKD. The CDR3 consists of 14 residues. The V gene lost 3 bases and the J gene lost 7 bases, with 15 bases spanning the gap. The CDR3 here is CAISDRERVATQYF. The CDR3 nucleotides read TGTGCCATCAGTGACAGGGAAAGAGTAGCGACCCAGTACTTC.